Each of the 13 T cell receptor beta chains below was sequenced from the same sample in a study of spatial heterogeneity in lung cancer (dated by TCRdb to about 2019). Library generation was performed with 5' RACE. TCRdb shows the sequencer as NextSeq 500. The raw public reads went through TCRdb reprocessing: fastp at Q25, MiXCR clone calling, in-frame beta chains kept. Rows with a matching CDR3 protein are joined into one entry that keeps the most common DNA and genes. For this sample the table gives tens of thousands of distinct CDR3 sequences, of which under 7% were detected only once. The ten largest clones represent around a tenth of the sample. The sample's time point label is to be understood as: sample taken at primary tumor resection. For TCR sequencing, whole RNA was extracted from tumor and nontumor lung tissue, or from cryopreserved PBMC samples, and no cell sorting was done. The sequenced sample was PBMCs, obtained at surgery. These TCRs come from a male donor with early-stage non-small cell lung cancer.

The chain links TRBV19 to TRBJ2-1; D unresolved. This CDR3 has 17 amino acids. V dropped 3 bases and J dropped 4 bases, with 19 bases sitting between them. Per the germline V gene, CDR1 is LNHDA and CDR2 is SQIVND (reference sequence). The CDR3 region is CASSIWGRAPPYNEQFF. The CDR3 DNA is TGTGCCAGTAGTATCTGGGGTAGGGCCCCCCCTTACAATGAGCAGTTCTTC. Combining the CDR3 with reference TRBV19 and TRBJ2-1 gives the whole variable domain DGGITQSPKYLFRKEGQNVTLSCEQNLNHDAMYWYRQDPGQGLRLIYYSQIVNDFQKGDIAEGYSVSREKKESFPLTVTSAQKNPTAFYLCASSIWGRAPPYNEQFFGPGTRLTVL.

This clonotype was observed at least ten times. The chain couples TRBV4-1 to TRBJ2-7; 13 bases match TRBD2. Germline CDR1 and CDR2: MGHRA and YSYEKL. The CDR3 has 17 residues. The V and J ends lost 1 base and 8 bases, in that order; junction bases with no gene match: 11. This chain's CDR3 is CASSQVRGLAGNLKQYF. CDR3 sequence (DNA): TGCGCCAGCAGCCAAGTAAGGGGACTAGCGGGGAATTTGAAGCAGTACTTC.

This clonotype was picked up many times. The chain has TRBV20-1 and TRBJ2-1; D is unclear. The V gene lost 0 bases and the J gene lost 4 bases, with 13 bases spanning the gap. The germline V gene encodes CDR1 DFQATT and CDR2 SNEGSKA (reference sequence). CDR3 length: 15 amino acids. For the CDR3, the DNA is TGCAGTGCTAGAGATGGCCCCGACCTTTACAATGAGCAGTTCTTC. This codes for CSARDGPDLYNEQFF.

This clonotype was detected a few times. V gene TRBV4-1 combines with J gene TRBJ2-3, with TRBD2 matching 8 bases. V lost 0 bases to trimming and J lost 3 bases; unmatched junction nucleotides: 17. The germline gives CDR1 MGHRA, CDR2 YSYEKL. This CDR3 comprises 20 residues. CDR3 bases: TGCGCCAGCAGCCAAGAGGGTCGGAGCGGGGGCCTTGGTAGAACAGATACGCAGTATTTT. This encodes CASSQEGRSGGLGRTDTQYF.

In the case of this clonotype: With a much larger clone just one base away, this may be a read error. The rearrangement uses TRBV12-3 or TRBV12-4 and TRBJ2-1; D is perhaps TRBD1 or TRBD2 (5 bases each). This CDR3 is 12 amino acids long. Written as DNA, the CDR3 is TGTACCAGCAGTTATCCAGGGACCCCCCAGTTCTTC. Its protein is CTSSYPGTPQFF.

This clonotype appeared many times. The DNA for the CDR3 is TGCGCCAGCAGTGCCCAGACAGGGTTCGTTCATGAGCAGTTCTTC. Encoded protein: CASSAQTGFVHEQFF. The chain combines TRBV5-1 with TRBJ2-1; 7 bases are shared with TRBD1. There are 15 residues in the CDR3. J gave up 8 bases and V 5 bases, and 13 bases lay outside the gene matches. The germline CDR1 and CDR2 sequences are SGHRS and YFSETQ.

This clonotype was recorded at least ten times. The CDR3 region has the DNA TGCAGTGCTAGGACCCGGGACAGGGGACCGACTGAAGCTTTCTTT. This translates into CSARTRDRGPTEAFF. This chain uses TRBV20-1 with TRBJ1-1; 10 bases align to TRBD1. The ends lost 3 bases at V and 5 bases at J; junction bases unmatched: 9. This CDR3 is built from 15 residues. Germline CDR1 DFQATT, CDR2 SNEGSKA (reference sequence).

CDR3 sequence (DNA): TGCAGTGCTAGAGATGGAGGGGGTAGCAATCAGCCCCAGCATTTT. Amino acid sequence: CSARDGGGSNQPQHF. The rearrangement joins TRBV20-1 to TRBJ1-5; a weak D match, TRBD1 (6 bases). The CDR3 sequence is 15 residues long. The germline gives CDR1 DFQATT, CDR2 SNEGSKA (reference sequence). Trimming removed 0 bases at V and 0 bases at J, with 9 bases between.

This clonotype came up a few times. This sequence joins TRBV4-1 and TRBJ2-2; no firm D call. Germline loops: CDR1 MGHRA, CDR2 YSYEKL. The CDR3 runs 14 residues. V was cut by 7 bases and J by 2 bases, with 11 bases left in between. The CDR3 sequence is CASTSGTNTGELFF. The CDR3 region has the DNA TGCGCCAGCACCTCCGGCACTAACACCGGGGAGCTGTTTTTT.

This rearrangement joins TRBV7-8 to TRBJ1-1; D not resolved. This CDR3 comprises 16 residues. V was clipped by 1 base and J by 0 bases, with 12 bases between them. CDR1 and CDR2 (germline): SGHVS, FQNEAQ. This CDR3 reads CASSLEARAMNTEAFF. CDR3 bases: TGTGCCAGCAGCTTAGAGGCCAGAGCCATGAACACTGAAGCTTTCTTT.

This clonotype was picked up many times. The chain uses TRBV4-1 and TRBJ2-1; TRBD2 matches 11 bases. The V segment lost 3 bases and the J segment 8 bases; nucleotides outside the gene matches: 27. In germline, CDR1 is MGHRA, CDR2 YSYEKL. The CDR3 covers 22 residues. CDR3 DNA: TGCGCCAGCAGCCATCTGCTCAGAGGCCTCTTTAGCGGGGGGGCAAGCGTCGATGAGCAGTTCTTC. It codes for CASSHLLRGLFSGGASVDEQFF.

V and J are TRBV27 and TRBJ1-3; no definite D call. Trimming cost V 5 bases and J 3 bases, with 14 bases left between them. CDR3 size: 15 residues. The germline CDR1 and CDR2 sequences are MNHEY and SMNVEV (reference sequence). The CDR3 DNA reads as TGTGCCAGCAGTCCTAGGCCCTCCTTTGGAAACACCATATATTTT. This gives the protein CASSPRPSFGNTIYF.

This clonotype was seen at least ten times. The chain recombines TRBV12-3 or TRBV12-4 with TRBJ1-5; unclear D gene. The CDR3 has 14 amino acids. The ends were cut back, 3 bases at V and 3 bases at J, with 9 bases in the middle. CDR3 loop: CASSFTGNNQPQHF. The CDR3 DNA reads TGTGCCAGCAGTTTTACGGGGAACAATCAGCCCCAGCATTTT.